These T cell receptor beta chains were read from a single sample in a study. Sequenced by immunoSEQ multiplex PCR; TCRdb stores in-frame clones only, minus some. The data show 60,000 to 85,000 clones, 93% seen once. Sequencing was performed on PBMCs. The receptors come from a man in his forties with rheumatoid arthritis. Each CDR3 is given with its conserved first and last residue. D genes are given only for firm matches. For some rows the clone size is stated as once, few or many, or as a class when expanded; others skip it.

abundance	j_gene	d_gene	v_gene	CDR3aa	CDR3nt
NA	TRBJ2-1	TRBD1	TRBV5-1	CASSKTGYNEQFF	TGCGCCAGCAGCAAGACAGGGTACAATGAGCAGTTCTTC
NA	TRBJ2-5	NA	TRBV19	CASSKGPNQETQYF	TGTGCCAGTAGTAAGGGACCGAACCAAGAGACCCAGTACTTC
NA	TRBJ1-5	NA	TRBV4-3	CASSPGTSRSNQPQHF	TGCGCCAGCAGCCCCGGGACCTCAAGGAGCAATCAGCCCCAGCATTTT
NA	TRBJ2-5	NA	TRBV11-3	CASSSNLETQYF	TGTGCCAGCAGCTCTAATTTAGAGACCCAGTACTTC
NA	TRBJ1-2	NA	TRBV20-1	CSAREGTGYTF	TGCAGTGCTAGAGAGGGGACTGGCTACACCTTC
NA	TRBJ2-1	TRBD2	TRBV6-2/TRBV6-3	CASSPTSGSIHNEQFF	TGTGCCAGCAGTCCCACTAGCGGGAGCATCCACAATGAGCAGTTCTTC
NA	TRBJ2-7	NA	TRBV7-2	CASSLTGWNEQYF	TGTGCCAGCAGCTTAACTGGGTGGAACGAGCAGTACTTC
NA	TRBJ2-1	TRBD1	TRBV27	CASTFLRDREHEQFF	TGTGCCAGCACCTTTCTCCGGGACAGGGAACATGAGCAGTTCTTC
NA	TRBJ1-2	TRBD1	TRBV7-3	CASSPGQGSYTF	TGTGCCAGCAGCCCAGGACAGGGTAGCTACACCTTC
once	TRBJ1-4	NA	TRBV30	CAWSVQFGTELFF	TGTGCCTGGAGTGTACAATTTGGGACCGAACTGTTTTTT
NA	TRBJ2-3	TRBD1	TRBV7-2	CASSLARGRSTDTQYF	TGTGCCAGCAGCTTAGCCAGGGGGCGCTCCACAGATACGCAGTATTTT
NA	TRBJ1-1	TRBD1	TRBV11-2	CASSLLRGGPYDTEAFF	TGTGCCAGCAGCCTACTCAGGGGGGGGCCGTATGACACTGAAGCTTTCTTT
NA	TRBJ2-7	NA	TRBV5-1	CASSFVSNYEQYF	TGCGCCAGCAGCTTTGTCAGTAACTACGAGCAGTACTTC
NA	TRBJ1-5	NA	TRBV6-5	CASSYSRGSNQPQHF	TGTGCCAGCAGTTACTCTCGTGGGAGCAATCAGCCCCAGCATTTT
once	TRBJ2-5	NA	TRBV7-9	CASSFLASEETQYF	TGTGCCAGCAGCTTCCTGGCTTCCGAAGAGACCCAGTACTTC
NA	TRBJ2-5	TRBD1	TRBV6-2/TRBV6-3	CASSSRRWTGAETQYF	TGTGCCAGCAGTTCACGAAGGTGGACAGGGGCAGAGACCCAGTACTTC
NA	TRBJ2-1	NA	TRBV6-2/TRBV6-3	CASSPDSGEQFF	TGTGCCAGCAGCCCCGACTCCGGGGAGCAGTTCTTC
few	TRBJ2-7	TRBD1	TRBV6-5	CASSGQGFSYEQYF	TGTGCCAGCAGCGGACAGGGCTTCTCCTACGAGCAGTACTTC
NA	TRBJ2-1	TRBD1	TRBV11-3	CASSWTGEGYNEQFF	TGTGCCAGCAGTTGGACAGGGGAGGGCTACAATGAGCAGTTCTTC
NA	TRBJ2-7	NA	TRBV13	CASSPGGDEQYF	TGTGCCAGCAGCCCTGGAGGGGACGAGCAGTACTTC
NA	TRBJ2-7	TRBD1	TRBV7-9	CASSSISRGPSYEQYF	TGTGCCAGCAGCTCGATCTCCAGGGGGCCTTCCTACGAGCAGTACTTC
NA	TRBJ1-6	TRBD1	TRBV30	CAWASGQGASPLHF	TGTGCCTGGGCCTCGGGACAGGGGGCTTCACCCCTCCACTTT
NA	TRBJ1-6	NA	TRBV11-2	CASSQMSSYNSPLHF	TGTGCCAGCAGCCAAATGAGCTCCTATAATTCACCCCTCCACTTT
NA	TRBJ2-3	NA	TRBV5-1	CASSPRGGPITDTQYF	TGCGCCAGCAGCCCTCGAGGGGGACCAATAACAGATACGCAGTATTTT
NA	TRBJ2-2	NA	TRBV7-8	CASSSSGGKLNTGELFF	TGTGCCAGCAGCTCTAGTGGTGGAAAATTGAACACCGGGGAGCTGTTTTTT
NA	TRBJ1-1	NA	TRBV5-8	CASSLSPSWNTEAFF	TGTGCCAGCAGCTTGTCCCCGTCCTGGAACACTGAAGCTTTCTTT
NA	TRBJ2-7	NA	TRBV27	CASSSRGPTYEQYF	TGTGCCAGCAGTTCCCGGGGACCCACCTACGAGCAGTACTTC
NA	TRBJ1-2	NA	TRBV27	CASSLTDRANYGYTF	TGTGCCAGCAGTTTGACCGACCGGGCCAACTATGGCTACACCTTC
once	TRBJ2-7	TRBD1	TRBV6-5	CASRGTVGASYEQYF	TGTGCCAGCAGAGGGACAGTCGGTGCCTCCTACGAGCAGTACTTC
NA	TRBJ1-4	NA	TRBV18	CASSTGPTNEKLFF	TGTGCCAGCTCAACAGGGCCAACTAATGAAAAACTGTTTTTT
NA	TRBJ1-5	NA	TRBV28	CASYGRRYQPQHF	TGTGCCAGCTACGGACGCCGCTATCAGCCCCAGCATTTT
NA	TRBJ1-5	NA	TRBV5-6	CASSLMETLWDQPQHF	TGTGCCAGCAGCTTAATGGAAACGTTGTGGGATCAGCCCCAGCATTTT
NA	TRBJ2-7	NA	TRBV7-3	CASSLSRVGDVQYF	TGTGCCAGCAGCTTAAGCAGGGTCGGCGATGTGCAGTACTTC
NA	TRBJ1-2	TRBD1	TRBV2	CASSETGQGGDGYTF	TGTGCCAGCAGTGAAACAGGACAGGGTGGAGATGGCTACACCTTC
NA	TRBJ2-1	NA	TRBV19	CASRATQSYNEQFF	TGTGCCAGTAGAGCGACACAATCCTACAATGAGCAGTTCTTC
NA	TRBJ2-1	NA	TRBV19	CASSIRQTSYNEQFF	TGTGCCAGTAGTATAAGGCAGACGTCCTACAATGAGCAGTTCTTC
NA	TRBJ1-2	NA	TRBV5-1	CASSSGEDYGYTF	TGCGCCAGCAGCTCAGGGGAGGACTATGGCTACACCTTC
NA	TRBJ2-5	TRBD2	TRBV9	CASGLLTSGIETQYF	TGTGCCAGCGGACTACTGACTAGCGGGATTGAGACCCAGTACTTC
NA	TRBJ1-3	NA	TRBV7-2	CASSPRGGGSGNTIYF	TGTGCCAGCAGCCCCCGGGGGGGAGGCTCTGGAAACACCATATATTTT
NA	TRBJ2-1	TRBD2	TRBV7-2	CASSLSGSYNEQFF	TGTGCCAGCAGCTTGAGCGGGAGTTACAATGAGCAGTTCTTC